These 9 T cell receptor beta chains originate from one sample sequenced in a study of beta chain features in type 1 diabetes. The whole isolated RNA underwent reverse transcription, so sequencing captured expressed TCRB transcripts. Sequencing was performed with immunoSEQ multiplex PCR; in TCRdb, only in-frame clones are kept and a portion is missing. Of roughly 400,000 clones listed, approximately 15% were seen once; the top ten hold approximately 0.02%. The source material was naive CD4+ T cells from blood. These receptors all come from a woman between 18 and 29 years old in good health.

In this sample, this clone turned up a few times. The V and J genes are TRBV6-6 and TRBJ2-7; a weak D match, TRBD1 (5 bases). The V gene's germline CDR1 is MNHNY and CDR2 SVGAGI (reference sequence). The length of the CDR3 is 16 residues. Deletions cut 7 bases from V and 0 bases from J, with 19 bases between. CDR3 sequence reads: CASTRTGAVSSYEQYF. In DNA form, the CDR3 reads TGTGCCAGCACCCGCACTGGGGCGGTAAGCTCCTACGAGCAGTACTTC.

The genes are TRBV29-1 and TRBJ1-2; D is perhaps TRBD1 (6 bases). The CDR3 is made up of 12 amino acids. Per germline, CDR1 SQVTM and CDR2 ANQGSEA. The ends were cut back, 6 bases at V and 7 bases at J, with 15 bases in the middle. The CDR3 region has the DNA TGCAGCGTGGCCCCTTCAGGGGCTGGCTACACCTTC. It yields the protein CSVAPSGAGYTF. Using reference TRBV29-1 and TRBJ1-2 for the parts outside the CDR3, the full variable domain is SAVISQKPSRDICQRGTSLTIQCQVDSQVTMMFWYRQQPGQSLTLIATANQGSEATYESGFVIDKFPISRPNLTFSTLTVSNMSPEDSSIYLCSVAPSGAGYTFGSGTRLTVV.

The rearrangement links TRBV2 to TRBJ2-7; the match to TRBD1 covers 8 bases. In germline, CDR1 is SNHLY, CDR2 FYNNEI. This CDR3 comprises 13 residues. J gave up 4 bases and V 4 bases, and 3 bases lay outside the gene matches. CDR3 bases: TGTGCCAGCAGTGCAGGGGGCGGGTACGAGCAGTACTTC. Translation gives CASSAGGGYEQYF. The whole variable domain, filled in from reference TRBV2 and TRBJ2-7, reads EPEVTQTPSHQVTQMGQEVILRCVPISNHLYFYWYRQILGQKVEFLVSFYNNEISEKSEIFDDQFSVERPDGSNFTLKIRSTKLEDSAMYFCASSAGGGYEQYFGPGTRLTVT.

The V call is TRBV9, the J call TRBJ2-6; 7 positions agree with TRBD1. There are 16 residues in the CDR3. Germline CDR1 SGDLS, CDR2 YYNGEE. J lost 2 bases, V lost 5 bases, and 7 bases had no gene match. The CDR3 bases are TGTGCCAGCAGTCTTACCGGGACAGCTGGGGCCAACGTCCTGACTTTC. This codes for CASSLTGTAGANVLTF. The whole variable domain, remainder taken from reference TRBV9 and TRBJ2-6, is DSGVTQTPKHLITATGQRVTLRCSPRSGDLSVYWYQQSLDQGLQFLIQYYNGEERAKGNILERFSAQQFPDLHSELNLSSLELGDSALYFCASSLTGTAGANVLTFGAGSRLTVL.

J is TRBJ2-6 and V is TRBV2; 8 bases fit TRBD2. This CDR3 spans 20 amino acids. The V gene's germline CDR1 is SNHLY and CDR2 FYNNEI. The junction had 14 bases not matched to a gene; V was cut back by 0 bases and J by 4 bases. The CDR3 sequence is CASSEAALAGFMLGANVLTF. CDR3 coding DNA: TGTGCCAGCAGTGAAGCCGCGCTAGCGGGTTTTATGCTCGGGGCCAACGTCCTGACTTTC.

The chain has TRBV9 and TRBJ1-1; D may be TRBD1 (5 bases). CDR1 is SGDLS and CDR2 is YYNGEE in the germline V gene. The CDR3 is 14 residues long. Trimming shortened V by 0 bases and J by 5 bases, and 11 bases separated the two germline ends. The CDR3 nucleotides read TGTGCCAGCAGCGTAGCTGGGGGGAAAACTGAAGCTTTCTTT. This gives the protein CASSVAGGKTEAFF.

This clone was found a few times. The V call is TRBV5-1, the J call TRBJ2-7; 9 bases match TRBD2. Unmatched junction bases numbered 19, after V lost 6 bases and J lost 9 bases. The CDR3 runs to 16 residues. Per germline, CDR1 SGHRS and CDR2 YFSETQ. The CDR3 here is CASTGLAGTGGGRQYF. CDR3 nucleotides: TGCGCCAGCACCGGGCTAGCGGGAACCGGAGGAGGGAGGCAGTACTTC.

This clone was recorded a few times. The gene calls are TRBV7-2 and TRBJ2-7, with 8 nucleotides matching TRBD1. Germline trimming cut 5 bases from V and 0 bases from J; bases unmatched to any gene: 6. The CDR3 spans 15 residues. Per the germline V gene, CDR1 is SGHTA and CDR2 is FQGNSA. In DNA form, the CDR3 reads TGTGCCAGCAGCCGCTCAGGGGGCAGCTCCTACGAGCAGTACTTC. It yields the protein CASSRSGGSSYEQYF.

This chain links TRBV30 with TRBJ2-5; D may be TRBD2 (6 bases). The CDR3 loop spans 12 amino acids. The V end was cut by 3 bases, the J end by 5 bases, with 10 bases between. Germline V gene lookup returns CDR1 GTSNPN and CDR2 SVGIG (reference sequence). The CDR3 here is CAWRAGMETQYF. The CDR3 DNA sequence: TGTGCCTGGAGGGCGGGGATGGAGACCCAGTACTTC.